The 24 T cell receptor beta chains below were found in one sample sequenced in a study of T cell changes during pregnancy in multiple sclerosis. Profiling relied on immunoSEQ multiplex PCR, and the TCRdb table lists in-frame clones only, not all of them. The repertoire holds approximately 37,000 clones, with approximately 90% as singletons. The sequenced sample was CD4+ T cells from peripheral blood mononuclear cells, obtained in the third trimester of pregnancy. All receptors come from a female donor in good health, enrolled as a control in a pregnancy study.

The gene calls are TRBV2 and TRBJ2-1; 7 nucleotides align to TRBD2. The germline gives CDR1 SNHLY, CDR2 FYNNEI. J gave up 4 bases and V 0 bases, and 0 bases lay outside the gene matches. There are 14 residues in the CDR3. This CDR3 is CASSEAGGYNEQFF. CDR3 DNA sequence: TGTGCCAGCAGTGAAGCGGGGGGGTACAATGAGCAGTTCTTC.

The chain recombines TRBV6-5 with TRBJ2-2; TRBD1 agrees at 11 bases. Losses at the gene ends were 4 bases for V and 3 bases for J; bases not matched to a gene: 1. Looked up from germline, CDR1 is MNHEY and CDR2 is SVGAGI. CDR3 length: 15 amino acids. The CDR3 bases are TGTGCCAGCAGTTGGGACAGGGGGGACACCGGGGAGCTGTTTTTT. Translated: CASSWDRGDTGELFF.

This clone was recorded only once. The chain recombines TRBV15 with TRBJ1-2, with D possibly matching TRBD1 (6 bases). The length of the CDR3 is 14 residues. The germline gives CDR1 LNHNV, CDR2 YYDKDF (reference sequence). V was shortened by 3 bases and J by 7 bases, with 15 bases between the two germline ends. The chain's CDR3 is CATSRDSLFGGYTF. In DNA, the CDR3 is TGTGCCACCAGCAGGGACAGCCTGTTTGGTGGCTACACCTTC.

This rearrangement joins TRBV4-1 to TRBJ2-7; no clear D. In germline, CDR1 is MGHRA, CDR2 YSYEKL. V was clipped by 4 bases and J by 3 bases, with 13 bases between them. The CDR3 is 14 amino acids. The CDR3 reads CASSRRRGNYEQYF. The DNA for the CDR3 is TGCGCCAGCAGCCGGCGCAGAGGTAACTACGAGCAGTACTTC.

This rearrangement joins TRBV28 to TRBJ1-5, with TRBD1 as a possible D gene (6 bases). The CDR3 sequence is 14 residues long. The germline V gene has CDR1 MDHEN and CDR2 SYDVKM. The V end lost 6 bases, the J end lost 7 bases, and 16 bases lay between the germline ends. The CDR3 reads CASSLSQGRQPQHF. The CDR3 bases are TGTGCCAGCAGCCTTTCACAGGGTAGGCAGCCCCAGCATTTT.

The chain is built from TRBV6-5 and TRBJ2-3, with 9 bases identical to TRBD2. The CDR3 consists of 14 residues. V trimming: 7 bases; J trimming: 7 bases; junction bases outside the gene matches: 9. Germline CDR1 MNHEY, CDR2 SVGAGI. The CDR3 region is CASTGGTSKNTQYF. The CDR3 DNA follows: TGTGCCAGCACCGGAGGGACTAGCAAAAATACGCAGTATTTT.

The rearrangement uses TRBV12-5 and TRBJ2-2; 12 bases are shared with TRBD2. CDR1 LGHNT and CDR2 FRNRAP come from the germline V gene. The ends lost 1 base at V and 3 bases at J; junction bases unmatched: 0. The CDR3 runs to 16 residues. CDR3 sequence: CASGLGLAGDTGELFF. The CDR3 DNA reads TGTGCTAGTGGTTTGGGACTAGCGGGAGACACCGGGGAGCTGTTTTTT.

V is TRBV10-3 and J is TRBJ2-3; 11 positions agree with TRBD1. Germline-derived CDR1 and CDR2 are ENHRY and SYGVKD. The CDR3 has 13 residues. The V and J ends lost 10 bases and 5 bases, in that order; junction bases with no gene match: 5. CDR3: CATRTGGGDTQYF. CDR3 sequence (DNA): TGTGCCACCCGGACAGGGGGCGGAGATACGCAGTATTTT.

The rearrangement uses TRBV7-9 and TRBJ2-2; 9 positions agree with TRBD1. V lost 2 bases and J lost 8; bases outside the gene matches: 6. The CDR3 sequence is 15 residues long. CDR1 and CDR2 (germline): SEHNR, FQNEAQ (reference sequence). CDR3 region: CASSLSGQGIGELFF. In nucleotides, the CDR3 is TGTGCCAGCAGCTTAAGTGGACAGGGGATAGGGGAGCTGTTTTTT. The variable domain in full, with the rest retrieved from reference TRBV7-9 and TRBJ2-2, is DTGVSQNPRHKITKRGQNVTFRCDPISEHNRLYWYRQTLGQGPEFLTYFQNEAQLEKSRLLSDRFSAERPKGSFSTLEIQRTEQGDSAMYLCASSLSGQGIGELFFGEGSRLTVL.

The V and J genes are TRBV20-1 and TRBJ2-5; the D is unclear. The CDR3 contains 11 residues. V was trimmed by 8 bases and J by 5 bases, leaving 12 bases between them. Per germline, CDR1 DFQATT and CDR2 SNEGSKA (reference sequence). The CDR3 coding sequence is TGCAGTCGATACGATCAGGAGACCCAGTACTTC. As protein: CSRYDQETQYF.

The chain carries TRBV19 and TRBJ1-1; 8 bases line up with TRBD1. The CDR3 loop spans 16 amino acids. The germline CDR1 and CDR2 sequences are LNHDA and SQIVND (reference sequence). J was trimmed by 1 base and V by 8 bases; bases with no gene match: 12. CDR3 sequence reads: CASDVRTGTSNTEAFF. Written as DNA, the CDR3 is TGTGCCAGTGACGTCCGGACAGGGACCTCGAACACTGAAGCTTTCTTT.

V gene TRBV6-4 combines with J gene TRBJ2-1; D ambiguous. The CDR3 contains 13 residues. Germline CDR1 and CDR2: MRHNA and SNTAGT. Trimming left V 8 bases short and J 4 bases short, with 12 bases between. The CDR3 is CASSERMYNEQFF. CDR3 nucleotides: TGTGCCAGCTCGGAGCGCATGTACAATGAGCAGTTCTTC.

The chain links TRBV28 to TRBJ1-2, with 11 nucleotides matching TRBD1. Germline-derived CDR1 and CDR2 are MDHEN and SYDVKM. The CDR3 has 16 amino acids. J lost 4 bases, V lost 4 bases, and 8 bases had no gene match. The CDR3 DNA sequence: TGTGCCAGCAGTTCCCACTCGGGGACAGGGGGCTATGGCTACACCTTC. It yields the protein CASSSHSGTGGYGYTF.

The genes are TRBV27 and TRBJ1-5; tentatively, D is TRBD1 (6 bases). V dropped 3 bases and J dropped 3 bases, with 12 bases sitting between them. Germline V gene data show CDR1 as MNHEY and CDR2 as SMNVEV (reference sequence). This CDR3 is built from 15 residues. The DNA of the CDR3 is TGTGCCAGCAGTTTTCTGGGGGCGGCCAATCAGCCCCAGCATTTT. It yields the protein CASSFLGAANQPQHF.

V and J are TRBV6-1 and TRBJ1-2; no clear D. This CDR3 has 14 amino acids. Germline V gives CDR1 MNHNS, CDR2 SASEGT. V gave up 2 bases and J gave up 7 bases, with 14 bases separating them. CDR3 loop: CASSEYFLGGGYTF. CDR3 nucleotide sequence: TGTGCCAGCAGTGAATATTTCTTGGGAGGTGGCTACACCTTC.

The chain links TRBV7-9 to TRBJ2-7; D not resolved. Germline loops: CDR1 SEHNR, CDR2 FQNEAQ (reference sequence). The CDR3 extends over 12 amino acids. Trimming removed 5 bases from V and 6 bases from J, with 11 bases in between. The CDR3 is CASSPSSSEQYF. Written as DNA, the CDR3 is TGTGCCAGCAGCCCCTCCTCGAGCGAGCAGTACTTC. The full variable domain, its missing parts supplied by reference TRBV7-9 and TRBJ2-7, is DTGVSQNPRHKITKRGQNVTFRCDPISEHNRLYWYRQTLGQGPEFLTYFQNEAQLEKSRLLSDRFSAERPKGSFSTLEIQRTEQGDSAMYLCASSPSSSEQYFGPGTRLTVT.

This sequence joins TRBV6-5 and TRBJ2-3; 7 bases agree with TRBD2. Germline V CDR1 and CDR2: MNHEY, SVGAGI. After removal of 2 bases from V and 3 bases from J, the junction contained 5 bases not matched to a gene. The CDR3 runs to 15 residues. CDR3 DNA sequence: TGTGCCAGCAGTTACGATCCGGGAGGAACAGATACGCAGTATTTT. It translates to CASSYDPGGTDTQYF.

The CDR3 spells CASSLDTRNTGELFF. CDR3 bases: TGCGCCAGCAGCTTAGACACCAGGAACACCGGGGAGCTGTTTTTT. This chain links TRBV5-1 with TRBJ2-2, with D uncertain. Per germline, CDR1 SGHRS and CDR2 YFSETQ. The ends were cut back, 2 bases at V and 1 base at J, with 9 bases in the middle. The CDR3 runs 15 residues.

J is TRBJ1-2 and V is TRBV5-5; a possible D gene is TRBD1 (6 bases). Trimming stripped 0 bases from V and 4 bases from J, with 19 bases between. The CDR3 is made up of 17 amino acids. CDR1 is SGHKS and CDR2 is YYEKEE in the germline V gene (reference sequence). The CDR3 nucleotides read TGTGCCAGCAGCTTGGCATTCCCAGGGGAGGGACCCTATGGCTACACCTTC. Its translation is CASSLAFPGEGPYGYTF.

V gene TRBV12-5 combines with J gene TRBJ1-5, with TRBD1 matching over 8 bases. The CDR3 has 14 amino acids. V was clipped by 6 bases and J by 2 bases; unmatched bases: 3. Germline loops: CDR1 LGHNT, CDR2 FRNRAP. The CDR3 bases are TGTGCTAGTGGCACGGGACAGGGCAATCAGCCCCAGCATTTT. It yields the protein CASGTGQGNQPQHF.

V usage is TRBV7-2 and J usage is TRBJ2-7; 8 bases align to TRBD2. V lost 0 bases and J lost 2; bases outside the gene matches: 24. Germline V gives CDR1 SGHTA, CDR2 FQGNSA. The CDR3 has 22 amino acids. DNA for the CDR3: TGTGCCAGCAGCTTAGCGGGCCCAGGAGGCTTGAGGTCTAGCGGGTTAACCTACGAGCAGTACTTC. It codes for CASSLAGPGGLRSSGLTYEQYF.

The V call is TRBV7-9, the J call TRBJ2-7; 8 bases match TRBD2. This CDR3 comprises 14 residues. Germline trimming cut 1 base from V and 7 bases from J; bases unmatched to any gene: 6. The germline CDR1 and CDR2 sequences are SEHNR and FQNEAQ (reference sequence). The DNA of the CDR3 is TGTGCCAGCAGCTTAGAGAGCGGGGGCTCGGAGCAGTACTTC. Protein sequence: CASSLESGGSEQYF.

V and J are TRBV4-1 and TRBJ2-1, with 8 bases identical to TRBD2. CDR3 length: 17 amino acids. V shed 1 base, J shed 0 bases, and the junction held 5 bases outside the gene matches. Germline CDR1 MGHRA, CDR2 YSYEKL. The CDR3 region has the DNA TGCGCCAGCAGCCAAGTTATAGCGGGAATCTCCTACAATGAGCAGTTCTTC. Its translation: CASSQVIAGISYNEQFF.

The chain uses TRBV6-5 and TRBJ2-5; 12 bases are shared with TRBD2. In germline, CDR1 is MNHEY, CDR2 SVGAGI. The CDR3 totals 15 residues. With 6 bases clipped from V and 4 bases from J, the junction kept 6 bases outside the gene matches. CDR3 bases: TGTGCCAGCAGCCCTAGCGGGGGGGCCGGAGAGACCCAGTACTTC. Its protein product is CASSPSGGAGETQYF.